The rows below give T cell receptor beta chains drawn from one sample of a study of PD-L1 blockade in urothelial cancer. Sequencing was performed with immunoSEQ multiplex PCR; in TCRdb, only in-frame clones are kept and a portion is missing. The sample has roughly 56,000 clones; around 79% are singletons. Sample: PBMCs, taken around atezolizumab (anti-PD-L1) treatment. The receptors stem from a man between 70 and 80 years old with urothelial cancer. CDR3s include the opening cysteine and the closing phenylalanine or tryptophan. D genes are given only for firm matches. Only some rows state a clone size, as once, few, many or a class for expanded clones.

size: .
D: .
J: TRBJ1-2
V: TRBV2
DNA: TGTGCCAGCAGGCCAGGGATGAACTATGGCTACACCTTC
CDR3: CASRPGMNYGYTF

size: .
D: TRBD2
J: TRBJ2-1
V: TRBV7-6
DNA: TGTGCCAGCAGCTTATATCCCCTACTAGCGATCAACTCCTACAATGAGCAGTTCTTC
CDR3: CASSLYPLLAINSYNEQFF

size: .
D: .
J: TRBJ2-2
V: TRBV18
DNA: TGTGCCAGCTCACTGCGACAGGCCATTAACACCGGGGAGCTGTTTTTT
CDR3: CASSLRQAINTGELFF

size: .
D: .
J: TRBJ1-5
V: TRBV2
DNA: TGTGCCAGCAGGGACGCCGGGAATCGCATTGGTAATCAGCCCCAGCATTTT
CDR3: CASRDAGNRIGNQPQHF

size: .
D: .
J: TRBJ1-2
V: TRBV2
DNA: TGTGCCAGCGCTCGGGGAGGGGACAACTATGGCTACACCTTC
CDR3: CASARGGDNYGYTF

size: once
D: TRBD2
J: TRBJ2-3
V: TRBV28
DNA: TGTGCCAGCAGCCGTAGCGGGAGGGTGGCAGATACGCAGTATTTT
CDR3: CASSRSGRVADTQYF

size: .
D: .
J: TRBJ2-5
V: TRBV20-1
DNA: TGCAGTGGTCAATACGGAGAGACCCAGTACTTC
CDR3: CSGQYGETQYF

size: .
D: .
J: TRBJ2-2
V: TRBV27
DNA: TGTGCCAGCAGTACAGGGGAGGCGGGGGAGCTGTTTTTT
CDR3: CASSTGEAGELFF

size: .
D: .
J: TRBJ2-5
V: TRBV9
DNA: TGTGCCAGCAGCGTTGACAGGCTCCAAGAGACCCAGTACTTC
CDR3: CASSVDRLQETQYF

size: .
D: TRBD1
J: TRBJ2-2
V: TRBV4-1
DNA: TGCGCCAGCAGCCAACCGGGACAGGGCTGGACCGGGGAGCTGTTTTTT
CDR3: CASSQPGQGWTGELFF

size: few
D: TRBD1
J: TRBJ1-5
V: TRBV7-8
DNA: TGTGCCAGCAGCTCGTCTAAGAGGGGGCTTGGACAGCCCCAGCATTTT
CDR3: CASSSSKRGLGQPQHF

size: .
D: TRBD2
J: TRBJ2-7
V: TRBV29-1
DNA: TGCAGCGCCGGACTAGCAGGGCCCGAGCAGTACTTC
CDR3: CSAGLAGPEQYF

size: .
D: .
J: TRBJ1-5
V: TRBV30
DNA: TGTGCCTGGAGTGTACGGAGCAATCAGCCCCAGCATTTT
CDR3: CAWSVRSNQPQHF

size: .
D: .
J: TRBJ2-5
V: TRBV5-4
DNA: TGTGCCAGCAGCTTGACACAGGGTTTACAAGAGACCCAGTACTTC
CDR3: CASSLTQGLQETQYF

size: .
D: .
J: TRBJ1-1
V: TRBV19
DNA: TGTGCCAGTAGTGAGGGATTGGGCACTGAAGCTTTCTTT
CDR3: CASSEGLGTEAFF

size: .
D: .
J: TRBJ2-1
V: TRBV19
DNA: TGTGCCAGTAGTTCAATGACCGGGACAATCTACAATGAGCAGTTCTTC
CDR3: CASSSMTGTIYNEQFF

size: once
D: .
J: TRBJ2-7
V: TRBV4-1
DNA: TGCGCCAGCAGCCAGGAGGAGACAAGCTACGAGCAGTACTTC
CDR3: CASSQEETSYEQYF

size: once
D: TRBD2
J: TRBJ2-7
V: TRBV10-2
DNA: TGCGCCAGCAGTGAGTCTTCGACTAGCGGCCCATCCTACGAGCAGTACTTC
CDR3: CASSESSTSGPSYEQYF

size: .
D: TRBD2
J: TRBJ2-2
V: TRBV7-9
DNA: TGTGCCAGCCGGAACCGAGTTAGCGGGAGCATCGGGGAGCTGTTTTTT
CDR3: CASRNRVSGSIGELFF

size: .
D: TRBD1
J: TRBJ2-2
V: TRBV5-1
DNA: TGCGCCAGCAAATTCTACGGGACAGGGGGCACCGGGGAGCTGTTTTTT
CDR3: CASKFYGTGGTGELFF

size: .
D: .
J: TRBJ1-1
V: TRBV5-1
DNA: TGCGCCAGCAGCTTGGGGGCAGGGAGGTTTATGACTGAAGCTTTCTTT
CDR3: CASSLGAGRFMTEAFF

size: .
D: TRBD1
J: TRBJ1-4
V: TRBV6-6
DNA: TGTGCCAGCAGTCCCCCCGGGACAGGGTTTGAAAAACTGTTTTTT
CDR3: CASSPPGTGFEKLFF

size: .
D: TRBD1
J: TRBJ2-2
V: TRBV2
DNA: TGTGCCAGCATGCGGCAGGGGGTCGGGGAGCTGTTTTTT
CDR3: CASMRQGVGELFF

size: .
D: .
J: TRBJ2-7
V: TRBV5-6
DNA: TGTGCCAGCAGCGACAGGAAGAGCTCCTACGAGCAGTACTTC
CDR3: CASSDRKSSYEQYF

size: once
D: .
J: TRBJ2-1
V: TRBV29-1
DNA: TGCAGCGTGGGTGGCGGGGATTACAATGAGCAGTTCTTC
CDR3: CSVGGGDYNEQFF

size: .
D: .
J: TRBJ1-5
V: TRBV29-1
DNA: TGCAGCGTTGCATACGGGGGGGATCAGCCCCAGCATTTT
CDR3: CSVAYGGDQPQHF

size: .
D: .
J: TRBJ1-1
V: TRBV7-2
DNA: TGTGCCAGCAGCGAGCACCCGAACACTGAAGCTTTCTTT
CDR3: CASSEHPNTEAFF

size: .
D: .
J: TRBJ2-3
V: TRBV4-2
DNA: TGTGCCAGCAGCCAAGATCTCTCGGGATTGGATACGCAGTATTTT
CDR3: CASSQDLSGLDTQYF

size: .
D: TRBD1
J: TRBJ2-7
V: TRBV7-2
DNA: TGTGCCAGCAGCTTACTCCCAGGGGGCGAGCAGTACTTC
CDR3: CASSLLPGGEQYF

size: .
D: .
J: TRBJ1-1
V: TRBV7-2
DNA: TGTGCCAGCAGCCGTATGGCCCAGAACACTGAAGCTTTCTTT
CDR3: CASSRMAQNTEAFF

size: .
D: TRBD1
J: TRBJ1-4
V: TRBV6-1
DNA: TGTGCCAGCAGTGATGAAAGGACAGGGGATGAAAAACTGTTTTTT
CDR3: CASSDERTGDEKLFF

size: .
D: .
J: TRBJ2-7
V: TRBV10-3
DNA: TGTGCCATATCGTATAGCCAAAGGTACGAGCAGTACTTC
CDR3: CAISYSQRYEQYF

size: .
D: .
J: TRBJ1-1
V: TRBV11-1
DNA: TGTGCCAGCAGCTTAGAAGGAGGCAGACAATACGCTGAAGCTTTCTTT
CDR3: CASSLEGGRQYAEAFF

size: .
D: .
J: TRBJ2-7
V: TRBV2
DNA: TGTGCCAGCAGTGAATCTGGGCAGGGTGGATACGAGCAGTACTTC
CDR3: CASSESGQGGYEQYF

size: .
D: TRBD2
J: TRBJ2-3
V: TRBV30
DNA: TGTGCCTGGAGTGTCTCTGCTAGCGGGGAATTAACAGATACGCAGTATTTT
CDR3: CAWSVSASGELTDTQYF

size: .
D: .
J: TRBJ1-4
V: TRBV5-1
DNA: TGCGCCAGCAGCTTGGAGGCAGGATCTAATGAAAAACTGTTTTTT
CDR3: CASSLEAGSNEKLFF

size: .
D: .
J: TRBJ2-2
V: TRBV6-1
DNA: TGTGCCAGCAGTGAACTAGCGATCACCGGGGAGCTGTTTTTT
CDR3: CASSELAITGELFF

size: .
D: .
J: TRBJ1-1
V: TRBV18
DNA: TGTGCCAGCTCACCTGTCAGGGAGGATGAAGCTTTCTTT
CDR3: CASSPVREDEAFF

size: once
D: TRBD2
J: TRBJ2-3
V: TRBV9
DNA: TGTGCCAGCAGCGTAGAAGCTAGCGGGAGGGCCAGAGATACGCAGTATTTT
CDR3: CASSVEASGRARDTQYF

size: .
D: .
J: TRBJ1-5
V: TRBV9
DNA: TGTGCCAGCAGCGTTCAAGGAGGCGGGGGGCCCCAGCATTTT
CDR3: CASSVQGGGGPQHF

size: once
D: TRBD1
J: TRBJ1-5
V: TRBV5-1
DNA: TGCGCCAGCAGTCAGACAGGGGGCAATGGACAGCCCCAGCATTTT
CDR3: CASSQTGGNGQPQHF

size: .
D: .
J: TRBJ2-5
V: TRBV6-6
DNA: TGTGCCAGCAGTTATGGCGGGAACCAAGAGACCCAGTACTTC
CDR3: CASSYGGNQETQYF

size: .
D: TRBD2
J: TRBJ2-7
V: TRBV25-1
DNA: TGTGCCAGCTCTAGCGGGAGTCTATACGAGCAGTACTTC
CDR3: CASSSGSLYEQYF

size: .
D: .
J: TRBJ2-2
V: TRBV28
DNA: TGTGCCAGCAGTTTATGGGCTGGGGGGACCGGGGAGCTGTTTTTT
CDR3: CASSLWAGGTGELFF

size: .
D: TRBD2
J: TRBJ2-1
V: TRBV7-6
DNA: TGTGCCAGCAGCATCCTTCGGACTAGCGGGAGGACGTGTGAGCAGTTCTTC
CDR3: CASSILRTSGRTCEQFF

size: .
D: .
J: TRBJ2-7
V: TRBV5-1
DNA: TGCGCCAGCAGCTTTTCGGACAGTACGTCCTACGAGCAGTACTTC
CDR3: CASSFSDSTSYEQYF